This T cell receptor beta chain was captured by sequencing in a study of ipilimumab plus nivolumab after autologous stem cell transplantation. Looking at the study overall: A median of roughly eight nivolumab and 5 ipilimumab doses were given. General study points: The authors say TCR, Treg and microbiome findings warrant further study.

CDR1 is MNHNS and CDR2 is SASEGT in the germline V gene. The CDR3 is 15 residues long. Germline trimming cut 5 bases from V and 0 bases from J; bases unmatched to any gene: 2. About this clone: Its antigen is as yet unknown.

TCRdb's copy holds only in-frame clones and misses some; the assay was immunoSEQ multiplex PCR. Of around 2,500 clones listed, 90% to 95% are singletons. The TCR originated in a male donor with primary mediastinal lymphoma. This sequence joins TRBV6-1 and TRBJ1-4, with 8 bases fitting TRBD1. Sequences were derived from PBMCs, sampled in a trial of ipilimumab plus nivolumab as post-transplant consolidation. The CDR3 sequence is CASSTTGATNEKLFF. The CDR3 DNA follows: TGTGCCAGCAGTACGACAGGGGCAACTAATGAAAAACTGTTTTTT.